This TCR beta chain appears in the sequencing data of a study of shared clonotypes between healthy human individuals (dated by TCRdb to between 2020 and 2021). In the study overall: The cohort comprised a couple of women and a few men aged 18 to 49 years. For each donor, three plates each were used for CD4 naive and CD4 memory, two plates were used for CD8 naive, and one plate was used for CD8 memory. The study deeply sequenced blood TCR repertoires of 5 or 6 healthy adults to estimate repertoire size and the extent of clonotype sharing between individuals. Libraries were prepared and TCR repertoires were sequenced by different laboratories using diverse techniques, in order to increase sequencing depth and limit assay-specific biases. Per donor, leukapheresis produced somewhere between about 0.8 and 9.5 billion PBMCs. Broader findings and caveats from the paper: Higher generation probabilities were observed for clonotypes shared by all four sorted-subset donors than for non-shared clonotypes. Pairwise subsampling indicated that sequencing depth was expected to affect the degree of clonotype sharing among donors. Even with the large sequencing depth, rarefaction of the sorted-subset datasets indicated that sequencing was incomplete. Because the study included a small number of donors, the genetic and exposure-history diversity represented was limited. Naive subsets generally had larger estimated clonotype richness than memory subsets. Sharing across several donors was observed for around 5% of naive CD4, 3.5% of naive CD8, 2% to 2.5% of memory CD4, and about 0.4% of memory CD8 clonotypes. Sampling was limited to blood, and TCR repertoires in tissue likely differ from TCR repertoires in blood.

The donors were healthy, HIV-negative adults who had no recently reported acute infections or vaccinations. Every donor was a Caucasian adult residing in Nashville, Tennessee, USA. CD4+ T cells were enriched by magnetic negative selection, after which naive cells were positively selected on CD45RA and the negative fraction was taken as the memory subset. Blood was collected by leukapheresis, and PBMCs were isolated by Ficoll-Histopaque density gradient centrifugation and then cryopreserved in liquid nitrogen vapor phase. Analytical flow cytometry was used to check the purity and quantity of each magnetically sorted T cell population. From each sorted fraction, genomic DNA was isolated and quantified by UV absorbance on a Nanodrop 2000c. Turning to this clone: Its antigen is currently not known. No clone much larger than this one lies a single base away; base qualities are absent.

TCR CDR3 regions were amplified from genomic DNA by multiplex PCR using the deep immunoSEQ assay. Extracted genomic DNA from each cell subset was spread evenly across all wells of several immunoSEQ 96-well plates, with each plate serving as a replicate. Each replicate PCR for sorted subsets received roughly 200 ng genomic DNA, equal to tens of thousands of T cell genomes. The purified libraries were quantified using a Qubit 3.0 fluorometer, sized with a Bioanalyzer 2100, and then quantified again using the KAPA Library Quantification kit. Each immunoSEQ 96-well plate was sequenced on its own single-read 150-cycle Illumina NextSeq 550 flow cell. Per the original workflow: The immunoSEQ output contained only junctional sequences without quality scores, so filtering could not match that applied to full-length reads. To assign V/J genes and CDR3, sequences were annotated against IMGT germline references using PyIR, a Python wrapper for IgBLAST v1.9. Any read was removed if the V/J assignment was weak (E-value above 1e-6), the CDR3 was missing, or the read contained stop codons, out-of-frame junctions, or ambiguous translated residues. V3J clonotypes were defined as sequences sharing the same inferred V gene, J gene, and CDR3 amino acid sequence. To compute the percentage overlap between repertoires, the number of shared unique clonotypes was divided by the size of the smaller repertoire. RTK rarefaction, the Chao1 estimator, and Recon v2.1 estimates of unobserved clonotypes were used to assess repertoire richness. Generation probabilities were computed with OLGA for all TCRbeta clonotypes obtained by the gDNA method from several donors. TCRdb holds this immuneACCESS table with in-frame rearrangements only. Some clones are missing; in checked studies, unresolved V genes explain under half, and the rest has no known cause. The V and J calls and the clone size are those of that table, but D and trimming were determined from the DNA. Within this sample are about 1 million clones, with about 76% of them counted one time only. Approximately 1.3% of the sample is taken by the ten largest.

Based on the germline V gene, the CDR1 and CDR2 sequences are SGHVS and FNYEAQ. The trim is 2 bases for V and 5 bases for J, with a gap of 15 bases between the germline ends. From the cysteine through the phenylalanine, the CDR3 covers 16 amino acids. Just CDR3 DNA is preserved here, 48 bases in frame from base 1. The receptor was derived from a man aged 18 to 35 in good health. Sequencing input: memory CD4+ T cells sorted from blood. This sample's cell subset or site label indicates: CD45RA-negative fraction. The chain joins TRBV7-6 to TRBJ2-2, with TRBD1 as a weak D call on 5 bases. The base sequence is TGTGCCAGCAGCTTACGTTCTGGGGCAGGGACCGGGGAGCTGTTTTTT. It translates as CASSLRSGAGTGELFF.